Listed here are 26 T cell receptor beta chains from one sample, sequenced in a study of T cell changes during pregnancy in multiple sclerosis. Produced via immunoSEQ multiplex PCR; TCRdb's table is partial and in-frame only. Among approximately 51,000 clones listed, 85% to 95% were seen once. This material consisted of peripheral blood, taken in the second trimester of pregnancy. Receptors were obtained from a female donor with multiple sclerosis, enrolled in a pregnancy study.

This sequence joins TRBV4-2 and TRBJ2-7; 8 bases match TRBD2. The length of the CDR3 is 15 residues. The ends lost 4 bases at V and 0 bases at J; junction bases unmatched: 5. From germline, CDR1 is LGHNA and CDR2 YNFKEQ. The chain's CDR3 is CASSPRLASSYEQYF. The CDR3 DNA follows: TGTGCCAGCAGCCCCCGACTAGCGAGCTCCTACGAGCAGTACTTC.

This chain joins TRBV9 and TRBJ1-2, with D unresolved. CDR1 and CDR2 (germline): SGDLS, YYNGEE. Trimming shortened V by 2 bases and J by 3 bases, and 8 bases separated the two germline ends. The CDR3 runs to 13 residues. The CDR3 protein is CASSVGGYYGYTF. The CDR3 DNA follows: TGTGCCAGCAGCGTTGGAGGTTACTATGGCTACACCTTC.

This rearrangement joins TRBV9 to TRBJ2-7; TRBD1 is a possible D gene (6 bases). Germline CDR1 is SGDLS and CDR2 is YYNGEE. The V gene lost 4 bases and the J gene lost 2 bases, with 16 bases spanning the gap. This CDR3 has 15 amino acids. The CDR3: CASSPRTDSTYEQYF. The CDR3 nucleotides are TGTGCCAGCAGCCCCCGGACAGATTCCACCTACGAGCAGTACTTC.

The chain carries TRBV5-4 and TRBJ2-3; 10 bases fit TRBD2. The CDR3 is 15 amino acids. Germline trimming cut 4 bases from V and 3 bases from J; bases unmatched to any gene: 5. Germline V lookup: CDR1 SGHNT, CDR2 YYREEE (reference sequence). The CDR3 loop is CASSPLAGDTDTQYF. In nucleotides, the CDR3 is TGTGCCAGCAGCCCCCTAGCGGGAGATACAGATACGCAGTATTTT. Full variable domain (remainder filled in from reference TRBV5-4 and TRBJ2-3): ETGVTQSPTHLIKTRGQQVTLRCSSQSGHNTVSWYQQALGQGPQFIFQYYREEENGRGNFPPRFSGLQFPNYSSELNVNALELDDSALYLCASSPLAGDTDTQYFGPGTRLTVL.

The rearrangement links TRBV5-8 to TRBJ2-7, with a weak D call TRBD1 (5 bases). Trimming pared 4 bases from V and 2 bases from J, leaving 7 bases between. CDR1 is SGHTS and CDR2 is YDEGEE in the germline V gene. The CDR3 has 12 amino acids. CDR3 coding DNA: TGTGCCAGCAGCCTGACAGCCTACGAGCAGTACTTC. This sequence encodes CASSLTAYEQYF.

This clone appeared once. V gene TRBV7-9 combines with J gene TRBJ2-7; 8 bases fit TRBD2. The V gene's germline CDR1 is SEHNR and CDR2 FQNEAQ (reference sequence). This CDR3 contains 13 residues. V was pared by 4 bases and J by 6 bases, with 5 bases of the junction left unmatched. The chain's CDR3 is CASSSLAGPEQYF. Written as DNA, the CDR3 is TGTGCCAGCAGCTCGCTAGCGGGTCCCGAGCAGTACTTC.

This sequence joins TRBV19 and TRBJ2-3; 9 nucleotides match TRBD1. The V segment lost 10 bases and the J segment 1 base; nucleotides outside the gene matches: 3. The CDR3 totals 13 residues. The germline gives CDR1 LNHDA, CDR2 SQIVND (reference sequence). CDR3 nucleotides: TGTGCCACCCGGACAGGGGGCACAGATACGCAGTATTTT. This gives the protein CATRTGGTDTQYF.

The CDR3: CASSIGRGIAGGKETQYF. The CDR3 DNA reads TGTGCCAGTAGTATAGGTCGAGGAATAGCGGGAGGTAAAGAGACCCAGTACTTC. This chain uses TRBV19 with TRBJ2-5; TRBD2 matches at 10 bases. V lost 1 base, J lost 3 bases, and 11 bases stayed unmatched. The germline V gene has CDR1 LNHDA and CDR2 SQIVND (reference sequence). The CDR3 covers 18 residues.

The gene calls are TRBV5-5 and TRBJ2-7, with D perhaps matching TRBD2 (6 bases). The CDR3 spans 15 residues. CDR1 and CDR2 (germline): SGHKS, YYEKEE (reference sequence). Trimming stripped 2 bases from V and 0 bases from J, with 12 bases between. The CDR3 spells CASSFGGNPSYEQYF. The CDR3 region has the DNA TGTGCCAGCAGCTTTGGGGGGAATCCCTCCTACGAGCAGTACTTC.

The chain couples TRBV7-3 to TRBJ2-1, with 8 bases fitting TRBD2. CDR3 length: 17 amino acids. From germline, CDR1 is SGHTA and CDR2 FQGTGA. Unmatched junction bases numbered 7, after V lost 0 bases and J lost 3 bases. The CDR3, as DNA: TGTGCCAGCAGCTTAACGGCCCTGGCGGGAGGCTACAATGAGCAGTTCTTC. It specifies CASSLTALAGGYNEQFF.

V and J are TRBV28 and TRBJ1-1, with D uncertain. Germline values: CDR1 MDHEN, CDR2 SYDVKM. Trimming left V 6 bases short and J 6 bases short, with 8 bases between. The CDR3 loop spans 11 amino acids. CDR3 loop: CASRGRPEAFF. CDR3 DNA: TGTGCCAGCAGGGGGAGGCCTGAAGCTTTCTTT.

This clone was seen only a few times. This chain connects TRBV2 to TRBJ1-1, with 7 positions matching TRBD1. This CDR3 is 13 amino acids long. Germline CDR1 SNHLY, CDR2 FYNNEI. Unmatched junction bases numbered 3, after V lost 5 bases and J lost 3 bases. CDR3 sequence: CASSSDRDTEAFF. CDR3 DNA sequence: TGTGCCAGCAGTTCTGACAGGGACACTGAAGCTTTCTTT.

Turning to this clone: The germline gene is not matched at one end of the junction; a read error may be the cause. The chain has TRBV11-2 and TRBJ1-3; D uncertain. Germline V gene sequence: CDR1 SGHAT, CDR2 FQNNGV. CDR3 length: 14 amino acids. CDR3 sequence (DNA): TGTGCCAGCAGCGTAGACTACTCTGGAAACACCATATATTTT. This codes for CASSVDYSGNTIYF.

The chain links TRBV9 to TRBJ2-3; D is perhaps TRBD2 (6 bases). V dropped 0 bases and J dropped 7 bases, with 12 bases sitting between them. This CDR3 is built from 14 residues. Germline V gene sequence: CDR1 SGDLS, CDR2 YYNGEE. The CDR3 coding sequence is TGTGCCAGCAGCGTAGATGAGGGGAGGTATACGCAGTATTTT. Translated: CASSVDEGRYTQYF.

The rearrangement links TRBV19 to TRBJ2-3; perhaps TRBD1 as D (5 bases). Germline loops: CDR1 LNHDA, CDR2 SQIVND (reference sequence). The CDR3 spans 16 residues. V gave up 5 bases and J gave up 0 bases, with 15 bases separating them. For the CDR3, the DNA is TGTGCCAGTAGTCGACGTCCGACAGCGAGCACAGATACGCAGTATTTT. Amino acid sequence: CASSRRPTASTDTQYF.

The chain has TRBV27 and TRBJ2-7; 12 nucleotides agree with TRBD1. J gave up 6 bases and V 3 bases, and 3 bases lay outside the gene matches. This CDR3 is 14 amino acids long. CDR1 is MNHEY, CDR2 SMNVEV, per germline (reference sequence). The CDR3 spells CASSLGQGAGEQYF. The CDR3 bases are TGTGCCAGCAGTTTGGGACAGGGGGCTGGCGAGCAGTACTTC.

This chain joins TRBV15 and TRBJ2-2; D perhaps matches TRBD2 (6 bases). This CDR3 has 16 residues. Trimming left V 1 base short and J 6 bases short, with 15 bases between. In germline, CDR1 is LNHNV, CDR2 YYDKDF (reference sequence). The CDR3 DNA is TGTGCCACCAGCAGAGGCGGGGCGGGGAAGGCCGGGGAGCTGTTTTTT. Encoded protein: CATSRGGAGKAGELFF.

The CDR3 nucleotides are TGTGCCAGCAGCCCTACTAGCGGGAGTACCCCTGAGCAGTTCTTC. This gives the protein CASSPTSGSTPEQFF. The chain is built from TRBV7-9 and TRBJ2-1; TRBD2 agrees at 11 bases. The junction had 9 bases not matched to a gene; V was cut back by 5 bases and J by 9 bases. CDR1 is SEHNR and CDR2 is FQNEAQ in the germline V gene (reference sequence). The CDR3 has 15 amino acids.

This clone was seen a handful of times. In DNA, the CDR3 is TGTGCCAGCAGTGATCACAGGGAATACACTGAAGCTTTCTTT. Translating it yields CASSDHREYTEAFF. The genes are TRBV2 and TRBJ1-1; tentatively, D is TRBD1 (6 bases). Germline V gives CDR1 SNHLY, CDR2 FYNNEI. The V end was cut by 3 bases, the J end by 3 bases, with 11 bases between. The CDR3 totals 14 residues.

V gene TRBV15 combines with J gene TRBJ2-7; D remains ambiguous. The ends were cut back, 1 base at V and 7 bases at J, with 17 bases in the middle. The CDR3 sequence is 15 residues long. Germline assignment: CDR1 LNHNV and CDR2 YYDKDF (reference sequence). CDR3 nucleotides: TGTGCCACCAGCAGAGCTCGCCTAGTTTCTGAGGAGCAGTACTTC. It translates to CATSRARLVSEEQYF.

The chain is built from TRBV21-1 and TRBJ1-5. TRBV21-1 is a pseudogene segment. This CDR3 spans 13 amino acids. The CDR3 loop is CASSNSGRQPQHF. The CDR3 nucleotides read TGTGCCAGCAGCAACTCGGGTCGTCAGCCCCAGCATTTT.

V and J are TRBV27 and TRBJ1-6; 8 positions match TRBD1. The CDR3 runs to 16 residues. The V gene end was trimmed by 0 bases and the J gene end by 2 bases; junction bases not matched to a gene: 0. The germline CDR1 and CDR2 sequences are MNHEY and SMNVEV (reference sequence). The CDR3 reads CASSLSDRAYNSPLHF. The CDR3 DNA follows: TGTGCCAGCAGTTTATCGGACAGGGCCTATAATTCACCCCTCCACTTT.

This chain joins TRBV29-1 and TRBJ1-2, with TRBD1 matching over 7 bases. Trimming removed 1 base from V and 6 bases from J; junction bases left unmatched: 14. The CDR3 loop spans 16 amino acids. The germline gives CDR1 SQVTM, CDR2 ANQGSEA. Here the CDR3 DNA reads TGCAGCGTTGAAGCGTTGACAGGGAGAAGTTTCGATGGCTACACCTTC. Protein sequence: CSVEALTGRSFDGYTF.

The CDR3 reads CASSPRQPATNEKLFF. The CDR3 nucleotides read TGCGCCAGCAGCCCGAGACAGCCTGCAACTAATGAAAAACTGTTTTTT. The chain carries TRBV4-3 and TRBJ1-4; D might be TRBD1 (5 bases). With 4 bases removed from V and 0 bases from J, the gap between germline ends came to 12 bases. The germline V gene has CDR1 LGHNA and CDR2 YSLEER. This CDR3 region has 16 residues.

The rearrangement joins TRBV7-9 to TRBJ2-7; 7 bases agree with TRBD2. The CDR3 has 16 residues. Germline trimming cut 1 base from V and 0 bases from J; bases unmatched to any gene: 6. Germline lookup yields CDR1 SEHNR and CDR2 FQNEAQ (reference sequence). CDR3 loop: CASSLGPAGVSYEQYF. In DNA, the CDR3 is TGTGCCAGCAGCTTAGGTCCGGCGGGAGTCTCCTACGAGCAGTACTTC.

The chain has TRBV21-1 and TRBJ1-5; the table's TRBD1 call for D was not verified on the DNA. TRBV21-1 is a pseudogene locus. The CDR3 is 15 residues long. The CDR3 coding sequence is TGTGCCATACTCGTGATGGGGCTGTGGAATCAGCCCCAGCATTTT. Its translation is CAILVMGLWNQPQHF.